This T cell receptor beta chain stems from a study of shared clonotypes between healthy human individuals. Study results and limitations: Enrolling few donors narrowed the genetic and exposure-history diversity that was represented. Clonotype sharing among donors likely depends on sequencing depth.

Under the authors' procedure: Filtering was not the same, since immunoSEQ gave junction-only sequences without quality scores. The method was immunoSEQ multiplex PCR; TCRdb's version includes in-frame clones alone and lacks a portion of them. That table gives V, J and clone size, and the DNA gave D and trimming. The sample lists some 2 million clones; about 94% were seen once. CD8 cells classed as naive were CD45RO-negative and positively selected for CCR7, excluding terminally differentiated effector memory CD45RA+ cells. J gave up 3 bases and V 1 base, and 9 bases lay outside the gene matches. Germline CDR1 reads SGHNT; CDR2 reads YENEEA. This CDR3 contains 17 residues. On this clone itself: Its antigen is not identified.

The receptor was isolated from a man younger than 35 in good health. The rearrangement links TRBV11-3 to TRBJ2-5, with TRBD1 matching over 9 bases. Specimen: naive CD8+ T cells sorted from blood. CDR3 in amino acids: CASSLGENRGQEETQYF. The DNA for the CDR3 is TGTGCCAGCAGCTTAGGAGAAAACAGGGGGCAGGAAGAGACCCAGTACTTC.